By sample share, the clone carrying this T cell receptor beta chain is medium-sized. The template was genomic DNA from peripheral blood, not RNA. These data originate in a study of T cell repertoires in aging, cancer and after chemotherapy. For the study at large: Donor ages fell into six groups from 30 or younger up to 70 or older.

Multiplex touch-down PCR with TRB-A/B primers amplified rearranged V-D-J TRB sequences. TCRdb used MiXCR to reprocess the multiplex PCR reads, holding one entry per CDR3 protein. The table records thousands of distinct CDR3 sequences, roughly 37% of them present only once. Germline lookup yields CDR1 SQVTM and CDR2 ANQGSEA. The V and J ends lost 6 bases and 0 bases respectively, with 7 bases between them. The CDR3 is 12 amino acids. The TCR was taken from a human donor in good health. V is TRBV29-1 and J is TRBJ2-3, with D hard to call. Specimen: blood. DNA for the CDR3: TGCAGCGTCGAAACTAGCACAGATACGCAGTATTTT. Translating it yields CSVETSTDTQYF.